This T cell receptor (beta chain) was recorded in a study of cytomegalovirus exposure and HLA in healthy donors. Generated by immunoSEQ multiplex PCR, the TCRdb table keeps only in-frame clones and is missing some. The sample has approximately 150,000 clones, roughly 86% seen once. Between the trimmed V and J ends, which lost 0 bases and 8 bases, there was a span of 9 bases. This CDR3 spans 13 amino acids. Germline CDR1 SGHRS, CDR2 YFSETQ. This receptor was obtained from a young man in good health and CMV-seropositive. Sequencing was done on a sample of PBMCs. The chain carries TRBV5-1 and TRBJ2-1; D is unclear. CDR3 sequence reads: CASSLGANDEQFF. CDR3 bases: TGCGCCAGCAGCTTGGGAGCGAATGATGAGCAGTTCTTC.